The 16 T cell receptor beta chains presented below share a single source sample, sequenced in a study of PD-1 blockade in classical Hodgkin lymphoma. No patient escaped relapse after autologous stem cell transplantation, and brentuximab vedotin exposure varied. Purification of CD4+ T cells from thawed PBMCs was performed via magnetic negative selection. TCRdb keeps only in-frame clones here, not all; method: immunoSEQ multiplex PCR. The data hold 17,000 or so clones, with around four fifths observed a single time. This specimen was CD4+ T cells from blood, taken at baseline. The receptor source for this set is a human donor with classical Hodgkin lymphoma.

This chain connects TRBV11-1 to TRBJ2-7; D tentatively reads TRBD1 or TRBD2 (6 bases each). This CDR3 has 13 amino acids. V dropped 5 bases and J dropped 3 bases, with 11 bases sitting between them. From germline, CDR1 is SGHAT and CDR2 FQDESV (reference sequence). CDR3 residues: CASSTGGRYEQYF. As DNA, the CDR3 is TGTGCCAGCAGCACCGGGGGCCGCTACGAGCAGTACTTC. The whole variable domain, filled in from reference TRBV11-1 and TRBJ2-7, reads EAEVAQSPRYKITEKSQAVAFWCDPISGHATLYWYRQILGQGPELLVQFQDESVVDDSQLPKDRFSAERLKGVDSTLKIQPAELGDSAMYLCASSTGGRYEQYFGPGTRLTVT.

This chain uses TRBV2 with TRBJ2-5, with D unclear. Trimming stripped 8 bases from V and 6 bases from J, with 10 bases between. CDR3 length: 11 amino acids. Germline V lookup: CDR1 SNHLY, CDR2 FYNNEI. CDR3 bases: TGTGCCAGCGGCCCCCACAAGACCCAGTACTTC. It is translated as CASGPHKTQYF.

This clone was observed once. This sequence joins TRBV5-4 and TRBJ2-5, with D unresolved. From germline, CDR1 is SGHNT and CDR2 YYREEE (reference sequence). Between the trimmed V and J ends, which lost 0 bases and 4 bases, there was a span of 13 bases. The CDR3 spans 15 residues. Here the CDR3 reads CASSLESTLSETQYF. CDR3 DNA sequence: TGTGCCAGCAGCTTGGAATCCACCTTGTCAGAGACCCAGTACTTC.

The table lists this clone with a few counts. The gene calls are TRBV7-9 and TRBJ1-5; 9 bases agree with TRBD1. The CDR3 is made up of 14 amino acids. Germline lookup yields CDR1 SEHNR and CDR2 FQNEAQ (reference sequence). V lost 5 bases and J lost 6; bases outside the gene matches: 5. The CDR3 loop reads CASSPQGAAQPQHF. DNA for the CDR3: TGTGCCAGCAGCCCACAGGGGGCGGCTCAGCCCCAGCATTTT.

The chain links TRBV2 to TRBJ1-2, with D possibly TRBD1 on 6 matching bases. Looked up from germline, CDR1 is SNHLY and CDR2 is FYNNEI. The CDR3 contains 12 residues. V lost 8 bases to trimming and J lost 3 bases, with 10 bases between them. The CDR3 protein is CASRGGDYGYTF. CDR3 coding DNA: TGTGCCAGCCGGGGGGGCGACTATGGCTACACCTTC.

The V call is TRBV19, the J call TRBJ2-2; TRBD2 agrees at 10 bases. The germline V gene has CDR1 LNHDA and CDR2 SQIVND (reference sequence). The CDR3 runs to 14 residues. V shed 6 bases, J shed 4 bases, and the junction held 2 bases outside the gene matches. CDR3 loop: CASRRTSGTGELFF. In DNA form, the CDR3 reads TGTGCCAGTAGAAGGACTAGCGGCACCGGGGAGCTGTTTTTT.

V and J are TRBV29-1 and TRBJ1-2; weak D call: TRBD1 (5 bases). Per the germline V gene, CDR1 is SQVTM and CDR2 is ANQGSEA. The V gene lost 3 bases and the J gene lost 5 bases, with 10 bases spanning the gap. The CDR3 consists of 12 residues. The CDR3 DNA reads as TGCAGCGTTGAGGGCGGGGGGTATGGCTACACCTTC. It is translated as CSVEGGGYGYTF.

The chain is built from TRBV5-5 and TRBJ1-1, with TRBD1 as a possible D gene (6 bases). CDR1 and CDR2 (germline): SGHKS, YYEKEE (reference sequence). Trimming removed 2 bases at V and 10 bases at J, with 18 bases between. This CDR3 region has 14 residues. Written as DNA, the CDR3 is TGTGCCAGCAGCTTCTGGCAGGCCCAGGGGAGAGCTTTCTTT. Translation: CASSFWQAQGRAFF.

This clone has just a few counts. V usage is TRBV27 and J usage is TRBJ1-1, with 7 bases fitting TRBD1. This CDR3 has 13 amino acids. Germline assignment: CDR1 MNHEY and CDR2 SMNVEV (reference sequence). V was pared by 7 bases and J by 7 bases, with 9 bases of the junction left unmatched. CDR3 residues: CASNPGQKFEAFF. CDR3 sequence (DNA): TGTGCCAGCAATCCGGGACAGAAATTTGAAGCTTTCTTT.

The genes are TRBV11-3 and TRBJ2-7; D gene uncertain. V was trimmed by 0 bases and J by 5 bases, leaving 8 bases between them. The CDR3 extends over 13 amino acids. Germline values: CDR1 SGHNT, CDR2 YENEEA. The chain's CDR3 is CASSLDRWDEQYF. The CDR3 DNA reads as TGTGCCAGCAGCTTAGATCGTTGGGACGAGCAGTACTTC.

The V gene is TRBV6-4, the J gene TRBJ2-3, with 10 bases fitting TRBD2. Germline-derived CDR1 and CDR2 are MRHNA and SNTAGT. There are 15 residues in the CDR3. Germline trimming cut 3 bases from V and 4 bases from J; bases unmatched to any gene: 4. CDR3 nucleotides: TGTGCCAGCAGTGAAGTAGCGGGGGGCGCAGATACGCAGTATTTT. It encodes CASSEVAGGADTQYF.

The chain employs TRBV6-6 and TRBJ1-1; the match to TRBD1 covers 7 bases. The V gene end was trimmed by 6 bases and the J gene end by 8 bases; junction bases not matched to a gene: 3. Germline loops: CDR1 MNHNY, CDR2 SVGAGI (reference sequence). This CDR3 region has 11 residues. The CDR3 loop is CASRMTGEAFF. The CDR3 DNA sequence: TGTGCCAGCAGAATGACAGGGGAAGCTTTCTTT.

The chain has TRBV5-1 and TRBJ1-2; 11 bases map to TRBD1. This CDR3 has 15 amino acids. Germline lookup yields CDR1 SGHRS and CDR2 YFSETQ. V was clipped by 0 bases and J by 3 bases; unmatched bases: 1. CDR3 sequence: CASSLGTGGDYGYTF. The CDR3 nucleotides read TGCGCCAGCAGCTTGGGGACAGGGGGCGACTATGGCTACACCTTC.

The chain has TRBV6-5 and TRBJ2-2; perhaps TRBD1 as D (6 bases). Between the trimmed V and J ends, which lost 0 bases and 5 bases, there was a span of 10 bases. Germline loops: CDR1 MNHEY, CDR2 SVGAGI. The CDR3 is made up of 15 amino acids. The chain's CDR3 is CASSYSGTSTGELFF. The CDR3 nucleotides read TGTGCCAGCAGTTACTCCGGGACATCGACCGGGGAGCTGTTTTTT.

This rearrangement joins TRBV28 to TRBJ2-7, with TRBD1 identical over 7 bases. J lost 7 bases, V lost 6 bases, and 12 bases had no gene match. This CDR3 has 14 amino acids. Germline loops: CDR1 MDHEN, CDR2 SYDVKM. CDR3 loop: CASSYRGWPQEQYF. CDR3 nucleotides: TGTGCCAGCAGCTACAGGGGTTGGCCCCAGGAGCAGTACTTC.

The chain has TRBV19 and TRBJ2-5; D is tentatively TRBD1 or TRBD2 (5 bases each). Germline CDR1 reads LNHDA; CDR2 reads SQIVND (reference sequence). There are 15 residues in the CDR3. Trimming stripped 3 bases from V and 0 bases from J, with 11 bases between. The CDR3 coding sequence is TGTGCCAGTAGTATTGTAGGGGAGTACCAAGAGACCCAGTACTTC. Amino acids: CASSIVGEYQETQYF.